This entry concerns a single T cell receptor (beta chain). Its cognate antigen is unknown. These data are taken from a study of T cells in narcolepsy. Points from the study as a whole: Healthy controls reportedly lacked the autoreactive clonotypes serially found in patients' blood.

TCRdb keeps only in-frame clones here, not all; method: immunoSEQ multiplex PCR. The data hold 20,000 to 25,000 clones, with around 83% observed a single time. V gave up 3 bases and J gave up 0 bases, with 11 bases separating them. The CDR3 is 15 residues long. From germline, CDR1 is KGHSH and CDR2 LQKENI. The chain recombines TRBV18 with TRBJ1-1, with TRBD1 as a possible D gene (6 bases). The clonotype originates from a human donor with narcolepsy. The sequencing input was CD45RA- memory CD4+ T cells from PBMCs. CDR3: CASSPRQEVNTEAFF. The DNA for the CDR3 is TGTGCCAGCTCACCGCGACAGGAAGTGAACACTGAAGCTTTCTTT.